What follows describes a single T cell receptor (beta chain). This sample is part of a study of control samples from healthy donors and cancer patients. Profiled with immunoSEQ multiplex PCR; TCRdb holds only in-frame clones, not every one. Found here are some 150,000 clones, 94% of them singletons; the top ten hold approximately 14%. The CDR3 is made up of 16 amino acids. The V end lost 2 bases, the J end lost 0 bases, and 11 bases lay between the germline ends. Germline V CDR1 and CDR2: SGHTA, FQGNSA. The rearrangement joins TRBV7-2 to TRBJ1-3; D unclear. Material: blood. The TCR comes from a man aged 40-49 years in good health. This CDR3 reads CASSLNSYYSGNTIYF. CDR3 bases: TGTGCCAGCAGCTTAAACAGCTATTACTCTGGAAACACCATATATTTT.